These T cell receptor beta chains were read from a single sample in a study of beta chain features in type 1 diabetes. Profiling relied on immunoSEQ multiplex PCR, and the TCRdb table lists in-frame clones only, not all of them. The data hold some 44,000 clones, with 50% observed a single time. The sample comprised stem cell memory CD4+ T cells from blood. The receptors were gathered from a woman aged 30 to 39 in good health. Both conserved end residues are part of each CDR3. D genes are given only for firm matches. Size is stated for part of the rows, as once, few or many counts, or as a class when the clone is expanded.

D gene,V gene,clone size,J gene,CDR3 protein,CDR3 DNA
.,TRBV7-9,.,TRBJ2-3,CASSLFSGFSTDTQYF,TGTGCCAGCAGCTTATTCTCGGGTTTTAGCACAGATACGCAGTATTTT
.,TRBV4-1,.,TRBJ2-1,CASSQDGDTVTLASSYNEQFF,TGCGCCAGCAGCCAAGATGGGGACACGGTGACCCTGGCGAGCTCCTACAATGAGCAGTTCTTC
.,TRBV10-3,.,TRBJ1-2,CAIGKEGRDGGYTF,TGTGCCATCGGAAAGGAGGGACGGGATGGTGGCTACACCTTC
.,TRBV15,.,TRBJ2-4,CATSRDSGSKNIQYF,TGTGCCACCAGCAGAGATAGCGGTTCCAAAAACATTCAGTACTTC
.,TRBV5-1,.,TRBJ2-1,CASSWRSGVNEQFF,TGCGCCAGCAGCTGGCGCTCAGGGGTCAATGAGCAGTTCTTC
TRBD2,TRBV12-5,.,TRBJ2-1,CASGLVSSREGPNEQFF,TGTGCTAGTGGTTTGGTATCCAGTCGGGAGGGCCCCAATGAGCAGTTCTTC
TRBD1,TRBV28,.,TRBJ1-1,CASSLGTGTGGGLGRHGNEAFF,TGTGCCAGCAGTTTGGGGACCGGGACAGGGGGCGGTTTGGGGAGGCACGGGAACGAGGCTTTCTTT
.,TRBV29-1,.,TRBJ2-3,CSVPSFPTDTQYF,TGCAGCGTCCCGTCGTTCCCCACAGATACGCAGTATTTT
TRBD1,TRBV7-6,.,TRBJ1-2,CASSPSLTGNYGYTF,TGTGCCAGCAGCCCATCCCTGACAGGGAACTATGGCTACACCTTC
.,TRBV2,.,TRBJ2-7,CASAMQSGQYF,TGTGCCAGCGCGATGCAGAGCGGGCAGTACTTC
TRBD1,TRBV28,few,TRBJ2-7,CASSTGAPPYEQYF,TGTGCCAGCAGTACAGGGGCCCCTCCCTACGAGCAGTACTTC
TRBD2,TRBV5-6,.,TRBJ2-5,CASSSAGGAETQYF,TGTGCCAGCAGCTCAGCGGGAGGGGCGGAGACCCAGTACTTC
TRBD2,TRBV6-1,.,TRBJ2-7,CASILAGDPYEQYF,TGTGCCAGCATACTAGCGGGAGATCCTTACGAGCAGTACTTC
TRBD1,TRBV6-5,.,TRBJ2-7,CASSPLGQGYEQYF,TGTGCCAGCAGCCCACTTGGACAGGGATACGAGCAGTACTTC
TRBD2,TRBV5-1,.,TRBJ2-3,CASSYGTITDTQYF,TGCGCCAGCAGCTACGGGACTATTACAGATACGCAGTATTTT
TRBD1,TRBV7-2,few,TRBJ2-5,CASSWGGTGAKETQYF,TGTGCCAGCAGCTGGGGGGGGACAGGGGCAAAAGAGACCCAGTACTTC
.,TRBV19,.,TRBJ2-1,CASRRRDSGNNEQFF,TGTGCCAGTAGGCGCCGGGACTCCGGGAACAATGAGCAGTTCTTC
.,TRBV5-1,.,TRBJ2-7,CASSFGGASYSYEQYF,TGCGCCAGCAGCTTTGGTGGGGCTTCCTACTCCTACGAGCAGTACTTC
.,TRBV29-1,.,TRBJ1-4,CSAGQTEKLFF,TGCAGCGCCGGACAGACTGAAAAACTGTTTTTT
TRBD1,TRBV6-6,.,TRBJ2-6,CASRDRAGGANVLTF,TGTGCCAGCAGGGACAGGGCCGGTGGGGCCAACGTCCTGACTTTC
TRBD2,TRBV28,few,TRBJ2-3,CATEGLASSTDTQYF,TGTGCCACCGAGGGACTAGCGTCAAGCACAGATACGCAGTATTTT
TRBD1,TRBV28,few,TRBJ2-7,CASSLGTVIYEQYF,TGTGCCAGCAGTTTAGGGACAGTCATCTACGAGCAGTACTTC
TRBD2,TRBV25-1,.,TRBJ2-1,CASSDPGTSEDEQFF,TGTGCCAGCAGTGATCCCGGGACTAGTGAGGATGAGCAGTTCTTC
TRBD2,TRBV14,.,TRBJ2-3,CASSQDLGLAGGDTQYF,TGTGCCAGCAGCCAAGATCTAGGGCTAGCGGGAGGAGATACGCAGTATTTT
TRBD2,TRBV4-3,.,TRBJ2-1,CASSQERSREGAYNEQFF,TGCGCCAGCAGCCAAGAACGGAGTCGGGAGGGCGCCTACAATGAGCAGTTCTTC
.,TRBV18,once,TRBJ2-7,CASSPSDTTYEQYF,TGTGCCAGCTCACCATCCGACACAACCTACGAGCAGTACTTC
TRBD2,TRBV2,.,TRBJ2-3,CASSDRLAGRTDTQYF,TGTGCCAGCAGTGACAGACTAGCGGGAAGAACAGATACGCAGTATTTT
.,TRBV5-6,few,TRBJ2-7,CASSLGLTSSYEQYF,TGTGCCAGCAGCTTGGGACTGACGAGCTCCTACGAGCAGTACTTC
TRBD2,TRBV18,.,TRBJ2-5,CASSPPSGRAAETQYF,TGTGCCAGCTCACCCCCTAGCGGGAGAGCCGCGGAGACCCAGTACTTC
.,TRBV7-2,.,TRBJ2-3,CASSLGRTDTQYF,TGTGCCAGCAGCTTAGGGCGCACAGATACGCAGTATTTT
TRBD2,TRBV19,.,TRBJ2-1,CASTALAGGDNEQFF,TGTGCCAGTACCGCACTAGCGGGAGGGGACAATGAGCAGTTCTTC
TRBD1,TRBV5-6,once,TRBJ1-4,CASSKPGQSIATNEKLFF,TGTGCCAGCAGCAAACCGGGACAGTCGATTGCAACTAATGAAAAACTGTTTTTT
.,TRBV21-1,.,TRBJ2-5,CASSLEGNRVGETQYF,TGTGCCAGCAGCCTAGAGGGGAACAGGGTCGGGGAGACCCAGTACTTC
.,TRBV27,.,TRBJ2-3,CASSFQDRPTDTQYF,TGTGCCAGCAGTTTTCAGGACAGACCCACAGATACGCAGTATTTT
.,TRBV29-1,.,TRBJ1-5,CSVSRGTNQPQHF,TGCAGCGTCTCTCGGGGGACCAATCAGCCCCAGCATTTT
TRBD1,TRBV10-3,.,TRBJ2-2,CAISGQGTTGELFF,TGTGCCATCAGTGGACAGGGGACCACCGGGGAGCTGTTTTTT
TRBD2,TRBV19,few,TRBJ2-2,CASSPYSGSGTGELFF,TGTGCCAGTAGTCCCTATAGCGGGAGCGGCACCGGGGAGCTGTTTTTT
.,TRBV19,.,TRBJ2-7,CASSIGAGASYEQYF,TGTGCCAGTAGTATTGGGGCAGGAGCCTCCTACGAGCAGTACTTC
TRBD1,TRBV5-8,.,TRBJ2-5,CASSLVPKTGFKETQYF,TGTGCCAGCAGCTTGGTCCCTAAGACAGGGTTCAAAGAGACCCAGTACTTC
TRBD2,TRBV7-2,few,TRBJ2-3,CASSLGRTSGRRTDTQYF,TGTGCCAGCAGCTTAGGCCGGACTAGCGGGAGAAGGACAGATACGCAGTATTTT
TRBD1,TRBV30,.,TRBJ2-7,CAWSTGTANSYEQYF,TGTGCCTGGAGCACCGGGACAGCGAATTCCTACGAGCAGTACTTC
.,TRBV9,.,TRBJ1-2,CASSPNAAGYTF,TGTGCCAGCAGCCCAAACGCGGCGGGCTACACCTTC
.,TRBV25-1,.,TRBJ2-7,CASSRENAYEQYF,TGTGCCAGCTCACGGGAAAACGCCTACGAGCAGTACTTC
.,TRBV5-1,.,TRBJ1-2,CASSQDNNYGYTF,TGCGCCAGCAGTCAGGACAACAACTATGGCTACACCTTC
.,TRBV9,.,TRBJ1-5,CASSPPRGGGNQPQHF,TGTGCCAGCAGCCCACCGCGGGGGGGCGGCAATCAGCCCCAGCATTTT
TRBD2,TRBV30,.,TRBJ2-7,CAWRPGLAAYEQYF,TGTGCCTGGAGGCCGGGACTAGCGGCCTACGAGCAGTACTTC
TRBD2,TRBV14,.,TRBJ2-7,CASSQALAGTYEQYF,TGTGCCAGCAGCCAAGCACTAGCGGGAACTTACGAGCAGTACTTC
.,TRBV7-3,.,TRBJ1-1,CASSFRGLHTEAFF,TGTGCCAGCAGCTTTCGAGGGTTGCACACTGAAGCTTTCTTT
.,TRBV7-9,.,TRBJ2-3,CASSLAGLVTDTQYF,TGTGCCAGCAGCTTAGCGGGACTGGTCACAGATACGCAGTATTTT
.,TRBV20-1,.,TRBJ1-2,CSARTTGYTF,TGCAGTGCGCGGACAACTGGCTACACCTTC
TRBD2,TRBV29-1,.,TRBJ2-1,CSVDLAGGFYNEQFF,TGCAGCGTTGACTTAGCGGGAGGTTTCTACAATGAGCAGTTCTTC
TRBD1,TRBV18,.,TRBJ2-6,CASSPAGGAAGANVLTF,TGTGCCAGCTCACCAGCAGGGGGCGCGGCTGGGGCCAACGTCCTGACTTTC
TRBD1,TRBV19,few,TRBJ1-2,CASSVTGANYGYTF,TGTGCCAGTAGTGTGACAGGGGCCAACTATGGCTACACCTTC